These 11 T cell receptor beta chains came from one sample sequenced in a study of T-cell reconstitution after alpha-beta-depleted transplantation in children. Using unique molecular identifiers, the investigators prepared the TCRbeta library. TCRdb recomputed calls from the PCR reads with MiXCR, one row per CDR3 protein. The table records some 640,000 distinct CDR3 sequences, approximately 17% of them present only once. Sample: PBMCs from the stem cell graft donor, taken from the stem cell graft. The source of these receptors is a human donor who donated a stem cell graft to a child with acute myeloid leukemia.

This clonotype was observed many times. The chain combines TRBV12-3 or TRBV12-4 with TRBJ2-1, with 7 bases matching TRBD2. The CDR3 runs to 14 residues. The junction had 5 bases not matched to a gene; V was cut back by 3 bases and J by 6 bases. The CDR3 DNA is TGTGCCAGCAGTTTGGGCAGGGAGGGCAATGAGCAGTTCTTC. Translation gives CASSLGREGNEQFF.

This clonotype came up a few times. The V call is TRBV7-3, the J call TRBJ2-3, with a possible D match to TRBD2 (7 bases). This CDR3 spans 16 amino acids. CDR1 is SGHTA, CDR2 FQGTGA, per germline. Trimming took 5 bases from V and 0 from J, leaving 15 bases between them. CDR3 sequence: CASSTRGGASTDTQYF. The CDR3 DNA is TGTGCCAGCAGCACGAGGGGGGGGGCTAGCACAGATACGCAGTATTTT.

In its sample, this clonotype was seen many times. The chain carries TRBV24-1 and TRBJ2-6; TRBD1 matches at 8 bases. CDR1 is KGHDR, CDR2 SFDVKD, per germline. The CDR3 is 19 residues long. Losses at the gene ends were 4 bases for V and 0 bases for J; bases not matched to a gene: 10. The CDR3 region has the DNA TGTGCCACCAGTGAACGGACAGGGACAGGATCCTCTGGGGCCAACGTCCTGACTTTC. Translated: CATSERTGTGSSGANVLTF.

Note on this clonotype: Possible read error: a much larger clone is one base away. The chain uses TRBV7-2 and TRBJ2-5; D is undetermined. Germline CDR1 and CDR2: SGHTA and FQGNSA. Deletions cut 2 bases from V and 2 bases from J, with 6 bases between. There are 13 residues in the CDR3. The CDR3 DNA is TGTGCCAGCAGCTTAATGATACAAGAGACCCAGTACTTC. This codes for CASSLMIQETQYF.

This clonotype has at least ten counts. This chain connects TRBV10-2 to TRBJ2-7; D unclear. Trimming cost V 6 bases and J 6 bases, with 15 bases left between them. There are 13 residues in the CDR3. Per germline, CDR1 WSHSY and CDR2 SAAADI. The CDR3 here is CASSQVSVPEQYV. Written as DNA, the CDR3 is TGCGCCAGCAGCCAGGTGTCAGTTCCCGAGCAGTACGTC.

This clonotype showed up just a few times. This chain connects TRBV12-3 or TRBV12-4 to TRBJ2-1; 7 bases agree with TRBD1. The CDR3 spans 16 residues. Trimming cost V 4 bases and J 9 bases; bases outside gene matches: 15. CDR3 nucleotide sequence: TGTGCCAGCAGTTCTCTAAATACAGGGGAAGGAGGTGAGCAGTTCTTC. Protein sequence: CASSSLNTGEGGEQFF.

This clonotype was seen at least ten times. V gene TRBV20-1 combines with J gene TRBJ2-5, with D uncertain. V shed 6 bases and J shed 7 bases, with 15 bases lying between them. CDR1 and CDR2 from the germline V gene are DFQATT and SNEGSKA (reference sequence). CDR3 size: 12 residues. CDR3 in amino acids: CSASLASPTQYF. The CDR3 nucleotides read TGCAGTGCCTCCTTGGCCTCACCGACCCAGTACTTC.

The chain recombines TRBV20-1 with TRBJ1-4; TRBD1 matches 9 bases. Germline CDR1 and CDR2: DFQATT and SNEGSKA (reference sequence). The V gene end was trimmed by 5 bases and the J gene end by 7 bases; junction bases not matched to a gene: 11. CDR3 size: 15 residues. CDR3 residues: CSAHSIQGAPEKLFF. The DNA of the CDR3 is TGCAGTGCTCACAGTATACAGGGGGCCCCTGAAAAACTGTTTTTT.

This clonotype was detected a few times. The chain carries TRBV27 and TRBJ2-1; D call uncertain. CDR1 and CDR2 from the germline V gene are MNHEY and SMNVEV (reference sequence). The ends were cut back, 0 bases at V and 4 bases at J, with 10 bases in the middle. The CDR3 contains 15 residues. CDR3 residues: CASSLSSVGYNEQFF. The CDR3 region has the DNA TGTGCCAGCAGTTTATCGTCGGTAGGGTACAATGAGCAGTTCTTC.

This clonotype has a handful of counts. The chain employs TRBV7-2 and TRBJ1-4; 7 positions match TRBD1. Germline V gene sequence: CDR1 SGHTA, CDR2 FQGNSA. The ends lost 5 bases at V and 4 bases at J; junction bases unmatched: 4. The length of the CDR3 is 14 residues. In DNA, the CDR3 is TGTGCCAGCAGCCAGACAGGGTTTAATGAAAAACTGTTTTTT. Its protein product is CASSQTGFNEKLFF. The variable domain in full, completed from reference TRBV7-2 and TRBJ1-4, reads GAGVSQSPSNKVTEKGKDVELRCDPISGHTALYWYRQSLGQGLEFLIYFQGNSAPDKSGLPSDRFSAERTGGSVSTLTIQRTQQEDSAVYLCASSQTGFNEKLFFGSGTQLSVL.

The chain employs TRBV7-9 and TRBJ1-1, with D hard to call. This CDR3 is built from 14 residues. Trimming shortened V by 5 bases and J by 1 base, and 11 bases separated the two germline ends. Germline-derived CDR1 and CDR2 are SEHNR and FQNEAQ (reference sequence). CDR3 protein: CASSPPDWNTEAFF. As DNA, the CDR3 is TGTGCCAGCAGCCCGCCGGATTGGAACACTGAAGCTTTCTTT. Together with reference TRBV7-9 and TRBJ1-1, the CDR3 gives the full variable domain: DTGVSQNPRHKITKRGQNVTFRCDPISEHNRLYWYRQTLGQGPEFLTYFQNEAQLEKSRLLSDRFSAERPKGSFSTLEIQRTEQGDSAMYLCASSPPDWNTEAFFGQGTRLTVV.